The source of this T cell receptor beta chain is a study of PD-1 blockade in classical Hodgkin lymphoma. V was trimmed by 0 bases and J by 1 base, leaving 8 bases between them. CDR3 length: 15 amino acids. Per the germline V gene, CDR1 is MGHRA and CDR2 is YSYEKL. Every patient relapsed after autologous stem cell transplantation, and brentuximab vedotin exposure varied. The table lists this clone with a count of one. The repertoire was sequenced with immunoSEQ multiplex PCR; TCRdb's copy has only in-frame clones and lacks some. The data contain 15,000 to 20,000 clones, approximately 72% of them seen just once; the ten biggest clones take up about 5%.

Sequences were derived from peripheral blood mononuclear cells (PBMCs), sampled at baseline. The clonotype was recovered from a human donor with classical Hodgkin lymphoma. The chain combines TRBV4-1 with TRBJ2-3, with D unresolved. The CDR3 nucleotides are TGCGCCAGCAGCCAAGATAACTACCGCACAGATACGCAGTATTTT. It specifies CASSQDNYRTDTQYF.